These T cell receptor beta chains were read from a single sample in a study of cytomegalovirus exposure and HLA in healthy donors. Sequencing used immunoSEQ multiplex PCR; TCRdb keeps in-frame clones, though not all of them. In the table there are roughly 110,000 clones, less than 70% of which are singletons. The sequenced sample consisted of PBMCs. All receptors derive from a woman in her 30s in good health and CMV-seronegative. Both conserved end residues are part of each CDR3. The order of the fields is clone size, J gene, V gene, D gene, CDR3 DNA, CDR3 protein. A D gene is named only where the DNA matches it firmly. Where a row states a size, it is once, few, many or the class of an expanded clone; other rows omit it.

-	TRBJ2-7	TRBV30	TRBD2	TGTGCCTGGGGGACTAGCGGGAGTTGGGAGCAGTACTTC	CAWGTSGSWEQYF
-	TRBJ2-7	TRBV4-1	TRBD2	TGCGCCAGCAGCCCCCTGAAGACTAGCGGCCTCTACGAGCAGTACTTC	CASSPLKTSGLYEQYF
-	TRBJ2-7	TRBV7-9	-	TGTGCCAGCAGCTCACAGGGGAGGACCTTACGGGAGCAGTACTTC	CASSSQGRTLREQYF
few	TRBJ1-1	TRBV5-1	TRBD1	TGCGCCAGCAGCGAACAGGGACAGGGGGCTGGTGAAGCTTTCTTT	CASSEQGQGAGEAFF
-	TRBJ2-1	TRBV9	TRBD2	TGTGCCAGCAGCCCCGGACTAGCGGGAGGGAGCTCCTACAATGAGCAGTTCTTC	CASSPGLAGGSSYNEQFF
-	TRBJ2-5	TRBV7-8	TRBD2	TGTGCCAGCAGCGCCGATCACAGACTAGCGGGAATGCAAGAGACCCAGTACTTC	CASSADHRLAGMQETQYF
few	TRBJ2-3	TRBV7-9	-	TGTGCCAGCAGCTTGAATTATGGCCATACAGATACGCAGTATTTT	CASSLNYGHTDTQYF
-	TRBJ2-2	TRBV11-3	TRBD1	TGTGCCAGCAGCTCGACAGGGAACGCCGGGGAGCTGTTTTTT	CASSSTGNAGELFF
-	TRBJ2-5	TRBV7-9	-	TGTGCCAGCAGCTTCTCTCAGGAGACCCAGTACTTC	CASSFSQETQYF
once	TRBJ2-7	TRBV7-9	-	TGTGCCAGCAGCTGGGACCCCTCGGGGGAGGGGGTATACTACGAGCAGTACTTC	CASSWDPSGEGVYYEQYF
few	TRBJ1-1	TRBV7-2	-	TGTGCCAGCAGCTTAGCGGTCAGGGGTATCGCTGAAGCTTTCTTT	CASSLAVRGIAEAFF
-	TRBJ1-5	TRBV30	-	TGTGCCTGGAGTGTGGGGGGGAAGATCAATCAGCCCCAGCATTTT	CAWSVGGKINQPQHF
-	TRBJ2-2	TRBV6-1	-	TGTGCCAGCAGTGGGGACACGGGGGAGCTGTTTTTT	CASSGDTGELFF
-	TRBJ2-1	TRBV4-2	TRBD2	TGTGCCAGCAGCCAAGAAAGGACTAGCGGGTACAATGAGCAGTTCTTC	CASSQERTSGYNEQFF
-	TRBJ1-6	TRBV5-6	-	TGTGCCAGCAGCTCGCGGGGGGGCACTTCACCCCTCCACTTT	CASSSRGGTSPLHF
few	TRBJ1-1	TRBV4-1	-	TGCGCCAGCAGCCAAGATTCCGGCCCCAGGGTCTTT	CASSQDSGPRVF
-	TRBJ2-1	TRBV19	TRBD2	TGTGCCAGTACGCCTCTAGCGGGAGGAACGGATGAGCAGTTCTTC	CASTPLAGGTDEQFF
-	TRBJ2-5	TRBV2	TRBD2	TGTGCCAGCAGTGTGGGTCTAGCGGGAGAGGAGACCCAGTACTTC	CASSVGLAGEETQYF
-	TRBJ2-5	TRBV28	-	TGTGCCAGCAGCCGACAGCTTTGGGAGACCCAGTACTTC	CASSRQLWETQYF
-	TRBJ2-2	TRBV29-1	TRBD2	TGCAGCGTTGATGGCGGGAGGGTTGGGGAGCTGTTTTTT	CSVDGGRVGELFF
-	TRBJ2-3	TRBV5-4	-	TGTGCCAGCAGCGGGTCCCGGGTAGGATCAGATACGCAGTATTTT	CASSGSRVGSDTQYF
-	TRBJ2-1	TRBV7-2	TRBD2	TGTGCCAGCAGCTTAGACGGGAGGTCCTACAATGAGCAGTTCTTC	CASSLDGRSYNEQFF
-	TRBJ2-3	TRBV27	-	TGTGCCAGCAGCCGATCGAGGAGCACAGATACGCAGTATTTT	CASSRSRSTDTQYF
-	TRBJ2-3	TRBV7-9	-	TGTGCCAGCAGCTTAGCTACTTACCCTACGCAGTATTTT	CASSLATYPTQYF
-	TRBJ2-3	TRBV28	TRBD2	TGTGCCAGCAGTTTACGGACTAGCGGGAGAAGAGGGTTCACAGATACGCAGTATTTT	CASSLRTSGRRGFTDTQYF
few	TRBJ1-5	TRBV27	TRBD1	TGTGCCAGCAGTCCCTCCGGGACAGGGAGGGAAACCCAGCATTTT	CASSPSGTGRETQHF
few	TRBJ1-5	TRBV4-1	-	TGCGCCAGCAGCCAAGAATTTGGGCGGGGGCTCAATCAGCCCCAGCATTTT	CASSQEFGRGLNQPQHF
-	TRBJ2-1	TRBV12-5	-	TGTGCTAGTGGTTTGGTAACGCGTGAGCAGTTCTTC	CASGLVTREQFF
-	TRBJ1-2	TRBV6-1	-	TGTGCCAGCCATACAGGGACCTATGGCTACACCTTC	CASHTGTYGYTF
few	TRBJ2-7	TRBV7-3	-	TGTGCCAGCAGCTTAACCGCTAATACCTACGAGCAGTACTTC	CASSLTANTYEQYF
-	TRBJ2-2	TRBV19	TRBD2	TGTGCCAGTAGTACTGGTGGCGGGAGGGGCACCGGGGAGCTGTTTTTT	CASSTGGGRGTGELFF
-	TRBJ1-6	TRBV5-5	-	TGTGCCAGCAGCTTGGAACAGGGCTCGGGTTCACCCCTCCACTTT	CASSLEQGSGSPLHF
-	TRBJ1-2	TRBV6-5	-	TGTGCCAGCAGTCCCCAGGGTCATGGCTACACCTTC	CASSPQGHGYTF
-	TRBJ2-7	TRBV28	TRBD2	TGTGCCAGCAGTTACGACGGGACTAGCGGTTACTACGAGCAGTACTTC	CASSYDGTSGYYEQYF
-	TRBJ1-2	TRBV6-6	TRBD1	TGTGCCAGCAGTTACCGAGGACAGGGTAACTATGGCTACACCTTC	CASSYRGQGNYGYTF
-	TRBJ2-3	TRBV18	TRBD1	TGTGCCAGCTCACCCCAGACAGGGGGGACAGATACGCAGTATTTT	CASSPQTGGTDTQYF
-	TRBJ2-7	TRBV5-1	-	TGCGCCAGCAGCTTGGCCTCACAGAGCTACGAGCAGTACTTC	CASSLASQSYEQYF
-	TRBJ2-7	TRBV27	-	TGTGCCAGCAGTTTAGCGGGACAGTTAGCCTACGAGCAGTACTTC	CASSLAGQLAYEQYF
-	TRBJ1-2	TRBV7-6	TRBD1	TGTGCCAGCAGCTTAGGTGATGGACAGGGGGCGAATGGCTACACCTTC	CASSLGDGQGANGYTF
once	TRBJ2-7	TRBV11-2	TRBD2	TGTGCCAGCACCATCGGGCTAGCGGGAGCAGGGGAGCAGTACTTC	CASTIGLAGAGEQYF
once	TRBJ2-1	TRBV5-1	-	TGCGCCAGCAGCTCCGAGGATGGGCAGTTCTTC	CASSSEDGQFF
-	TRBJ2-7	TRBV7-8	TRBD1	TGTGCCAGCAGCCCTCGACAGGGACGGGGCGAGCAGTACTTC	CASSPRQGRGEQYF